This T cell receptor (beta chain) was obtained from a study of CD8 T cells in ankylosing spondylitis. The CDR3 spans 14 residues. Trimming stripped 4 bases from V and 4 bases from J, with 13 bases between. From germline, CDR1 is SGHRS and CDR2 YFSETQ. Whole-study results and caveats: Earlier authors reported some of these motif variants in reactive arthritis synovial fluid and blood. Clones tied to disease were said to be significantly enriched in matched ankylosing spondylitis synovial fluid. For ankylosing spondylitis blood, a TCR beta motif of 7 or 8 highly homologous variants appeared characteristic.

This clonotype came up a few times. Its specificity is not known. Libraries of TCR beta came from quantitative 5'-RACE with molecular barcodes. One entry per CDR3 protein, called by TCRdb with MiXCR from the 5' RACE reads. The table records around 130,000 distinct CDR3 sequences, over 6.5% of them present only once. The specimen sequenced was blood, either unsorted or a sorted T cell fraction (not recorded which). The TCR originated in a male donor with ankylosing spondylitis or in good health (not recorded which). V gene TRBV5-1 combines with J gene TRBJ2-3; D assignment may be TRBD1 or TRBD2 (5 bases each). In nucleotides, the CDR3 is TGCGCCAGCAGCAGGGACCCGGTAGCAGATACGCAGTATTTT. Translating it yields CASSRDPVADTQYF.